This TCR beta chain is from a study of blood T cells in healthy people across ages. V lost 6 bases, J lost 3 bases, and 9 bases lay in between. The CDR3 is made up of 14 amino acids. The germline gives CDR1 MNHEY, CDR2 SVGEGT. Sample-barcoded 5' priming and a J-beta primer mix drove a second PCR of about 6 to 12 cycles. MiXCR, applied by TCRdb to the 5' RACE reads, yields one record per CDR3 protein. The table lists hundreds of thousands of distinct CDR3 sequences, around two fifths of them singletons, with 30% in the top ten. Note on this clonotype: The antigen is undetermined.

Overall study results and limits: Among T cells, TCR beta diversity per million cells dropped roughly linearly as age rose. Naive CD4+ cell counts and diversity both ran higher in long-lived than in aged donors. Shifts in expanded clonotypes may have been confounded by donor CMV status, which was unknown. Naive T cell percentage by flow cytometry tracked strongly with beta diversity.

V is TRBV6-2 or TRBV6-3 and J is TRBJ2-6; D call uncertain. The TCR comes from an elderly man in good health. The material sequenced was blood. The CDR3 coding sequence is TGTGCCAGCAGCCCCCCCCTTGGGGCCAACGTCCTGACTTTC. It specifies CASSPPLGANVLTF.